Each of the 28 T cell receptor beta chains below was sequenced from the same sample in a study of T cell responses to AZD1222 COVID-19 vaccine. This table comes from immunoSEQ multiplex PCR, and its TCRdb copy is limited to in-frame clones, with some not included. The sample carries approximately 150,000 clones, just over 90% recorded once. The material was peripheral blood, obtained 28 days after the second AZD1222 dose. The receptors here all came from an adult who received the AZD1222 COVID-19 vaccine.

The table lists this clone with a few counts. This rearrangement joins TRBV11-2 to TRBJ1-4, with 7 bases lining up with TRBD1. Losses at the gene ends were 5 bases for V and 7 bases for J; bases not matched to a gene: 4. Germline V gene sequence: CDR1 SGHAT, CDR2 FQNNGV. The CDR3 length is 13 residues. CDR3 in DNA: TGTGCCAGCAGCCCAGGGGGGGGTGAAAAACTGTTTTTT. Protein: CASSPGGGEKLFF.

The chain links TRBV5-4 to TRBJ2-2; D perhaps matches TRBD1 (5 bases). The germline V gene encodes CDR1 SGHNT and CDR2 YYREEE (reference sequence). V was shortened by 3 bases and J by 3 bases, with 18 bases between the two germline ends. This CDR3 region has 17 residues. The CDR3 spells CASSSLTGPRDTGELFF. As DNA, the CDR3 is TGTGCCAGCAGCTCGCTCACCGGGCCCAGGGACACCGGGGAGCTGTTTTTT.

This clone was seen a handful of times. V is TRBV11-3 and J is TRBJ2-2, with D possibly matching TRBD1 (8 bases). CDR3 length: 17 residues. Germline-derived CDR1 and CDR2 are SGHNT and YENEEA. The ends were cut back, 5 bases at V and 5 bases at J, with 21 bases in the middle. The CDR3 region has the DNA TGTGCCAGCAGCGCACCTTCTGACAGGGGAGGGACCGGGGAGCTGTTTTTT. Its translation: CASSAPSDRGGTGELFF.

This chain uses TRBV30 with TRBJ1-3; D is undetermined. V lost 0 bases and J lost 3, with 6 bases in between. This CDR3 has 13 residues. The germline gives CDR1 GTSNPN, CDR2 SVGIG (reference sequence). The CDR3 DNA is TGTGCCTGGAGTGTGATTCGTGGAAACACCATATATTTT. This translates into CAWSVIRGNTIYF.

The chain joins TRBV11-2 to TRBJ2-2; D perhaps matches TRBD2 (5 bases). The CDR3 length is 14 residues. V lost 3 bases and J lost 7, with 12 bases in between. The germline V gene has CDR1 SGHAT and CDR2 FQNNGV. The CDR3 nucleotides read TGTGCCAGCAGCTTTACTAGGTTGGGCGGGGAGCTGTTTTTT. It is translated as CASSFTRLGGELFF.

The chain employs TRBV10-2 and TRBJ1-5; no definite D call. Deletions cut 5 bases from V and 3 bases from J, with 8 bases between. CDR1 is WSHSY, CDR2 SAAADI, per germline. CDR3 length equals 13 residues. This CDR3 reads CASSFTINQPQHF. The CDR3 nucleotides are TGCGCCAGCAGTTTTACGATCAATCAGCCCCAGCATTTT.

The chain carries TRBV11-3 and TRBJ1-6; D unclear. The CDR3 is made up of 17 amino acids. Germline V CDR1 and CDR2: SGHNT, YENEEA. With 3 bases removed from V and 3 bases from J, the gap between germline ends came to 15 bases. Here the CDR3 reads CASSLRSTASYNSPLHF. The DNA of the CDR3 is TGTGCCAGCAGCTTGAGATCAACAGCTAGCTATAATTCACCCCTCCACTTT.

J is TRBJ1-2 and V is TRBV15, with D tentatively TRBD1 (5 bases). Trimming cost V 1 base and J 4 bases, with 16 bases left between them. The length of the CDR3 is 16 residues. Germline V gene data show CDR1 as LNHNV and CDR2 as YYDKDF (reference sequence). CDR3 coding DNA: TGTGCCACCAGCAGAGGGACCGAGGGGCTCGGCTATGGCTACACCTTC. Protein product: CATSRGTEGLGYGYTF.

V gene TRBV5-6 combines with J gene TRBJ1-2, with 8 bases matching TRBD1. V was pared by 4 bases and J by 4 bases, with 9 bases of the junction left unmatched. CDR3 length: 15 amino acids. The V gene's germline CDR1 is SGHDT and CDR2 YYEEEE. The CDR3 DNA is TGTGCCAGCAGCCCCCGGACAGGGCGCGGCTATGGCTACACCTTC. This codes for CASSPRTGRGYGYTF.

The CDR3 region is CASSHGQGGNTIYF. In nucleotides, the CDR3 is TGTGCCAGCAGCCATGGACAGGGTGGAAACACCATATATTTT. The chain carries TRBV3-1 (or the pseudogene TRBV3-2) and TRBJ1-3; 8 bases are shared with TRBD1. V was pared by 3 bases and J by 3 bases, with 1 base of the junction left unmatched. CDR1 is LGHDT and CDR2 is YNNKEL in the germline V gene (reference sequence). This CDR3 contains 14 residues.

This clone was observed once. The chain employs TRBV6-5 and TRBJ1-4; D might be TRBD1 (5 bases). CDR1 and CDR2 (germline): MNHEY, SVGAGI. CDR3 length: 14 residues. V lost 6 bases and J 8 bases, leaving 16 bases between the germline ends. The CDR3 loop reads CASSSTGYGEKLFF. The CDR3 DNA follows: TGTGCCAGCAGCTCTACAGGCTACGGGGAAAAACTGTTTTTT.

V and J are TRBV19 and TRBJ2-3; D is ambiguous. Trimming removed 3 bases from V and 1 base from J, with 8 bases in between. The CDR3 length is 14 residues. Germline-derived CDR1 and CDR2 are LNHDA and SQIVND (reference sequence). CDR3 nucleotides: TGTGCCAGTAGTATCGGGTCAGGCACAGATACGCAGTATTTT. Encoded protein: CASSIGSGTDTQYF.

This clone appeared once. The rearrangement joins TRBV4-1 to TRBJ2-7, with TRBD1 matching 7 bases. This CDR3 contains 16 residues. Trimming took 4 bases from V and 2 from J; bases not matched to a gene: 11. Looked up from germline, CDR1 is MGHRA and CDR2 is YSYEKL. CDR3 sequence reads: CASSLAGTEVTYEQYF. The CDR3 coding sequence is TGCGCCAGCAGCCTAGCCGGGACAGAAGTCACCTACGAGCAGTACTTC.

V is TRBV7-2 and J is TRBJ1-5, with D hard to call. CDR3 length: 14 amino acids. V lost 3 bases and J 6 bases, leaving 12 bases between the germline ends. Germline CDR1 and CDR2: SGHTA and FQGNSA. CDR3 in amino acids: CASSFSYRGQPQHF. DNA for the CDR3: TGTGCCAGCAGCTTCTCTTACCGTGGTCAGCCCCAGCATTTT. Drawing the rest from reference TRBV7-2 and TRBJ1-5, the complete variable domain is GAGVSQSPSNKVTEKGKDVELRCDPISGHTALYWYRQSLGQGLEFLIYFQGNSAPDKSGLPSDRFSAERTGGSVSTLTIQRTQQEDSAVYLCASSFSYRGQPQHFGDGTRLSIL.

DNA for the CDR3: TGTGCCAGCAGGACAGACGCCGGGGAGCTGTTTTTT. Protein: CASRTDAGELFF. The genes are TRBV6-5 and TRBJ2-2; tentative D call: TRBD1 (5 bases). V lost 6 bases, J lost 6 bases, and 8 bases lay in between. CDR3 length equals 12 residues. Per germline, CDR1 MNHEY and CDR2 SVGAGI.

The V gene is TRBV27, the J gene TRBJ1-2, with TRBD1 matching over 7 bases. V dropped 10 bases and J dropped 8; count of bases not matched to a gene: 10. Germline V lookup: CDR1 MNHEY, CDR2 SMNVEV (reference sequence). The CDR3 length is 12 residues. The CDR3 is CATRGGGEGYTF. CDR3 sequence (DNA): TGTGCCACCCGAGGAGGGGGCGAGGGCTACACCTTC.

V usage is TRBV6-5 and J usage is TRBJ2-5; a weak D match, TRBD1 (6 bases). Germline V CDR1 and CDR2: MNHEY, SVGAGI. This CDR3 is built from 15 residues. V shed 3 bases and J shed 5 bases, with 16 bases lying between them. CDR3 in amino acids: CASSYPGTLVETQYF. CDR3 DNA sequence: TGTGCCAGCAGTTATCCCGGGACATTAGTTGAGACCCAGTACTTC.

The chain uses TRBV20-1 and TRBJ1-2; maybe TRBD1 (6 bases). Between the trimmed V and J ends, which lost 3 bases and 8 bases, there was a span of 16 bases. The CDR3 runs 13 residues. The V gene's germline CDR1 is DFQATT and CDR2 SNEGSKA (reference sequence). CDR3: CSASGDMGSGYTF. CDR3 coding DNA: TGCAGTGCTAGTGGGGACATGGGGTCCGGCTACACCTTC.

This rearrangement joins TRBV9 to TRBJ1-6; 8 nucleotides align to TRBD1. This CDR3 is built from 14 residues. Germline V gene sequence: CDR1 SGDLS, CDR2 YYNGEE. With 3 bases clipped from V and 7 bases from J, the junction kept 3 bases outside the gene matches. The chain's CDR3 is CASSGTGNNSPLHF. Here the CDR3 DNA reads TGTGCCAGCAGCGGGACAGGGAACAATTCACCCCTCCACTTT.

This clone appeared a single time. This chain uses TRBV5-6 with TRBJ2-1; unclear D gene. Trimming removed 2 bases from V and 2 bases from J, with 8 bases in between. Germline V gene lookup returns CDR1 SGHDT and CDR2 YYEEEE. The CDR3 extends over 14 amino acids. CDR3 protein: CASSFGRTYNEQFF. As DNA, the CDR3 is TGTGCCAGCAGCTTTGGCAGGACCTACAATGAGCAGTTCTTC. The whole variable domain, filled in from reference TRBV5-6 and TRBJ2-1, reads DAGVTQSPTHLIKTRGQQVTLRCSPKSGHDTVSWYQQALGQGPQFIFQYYEEEERQRGNFPDRFSGHQFPNYSSELNVNALLLGDSALYLCASSFGRTYNEQFFGPGTRLTVL.

The CDR3 DNA is TGTGCCAGCAGTTTCGCGACAGGGCGAGGCTACACCTTC. This encodes CASSFATGRGYTF. V gene TRBV6-6 combines with J gene TRBJ1-2; 7 bases match TRBD1. J gave up 8 bases and V 4 bases, and 7 bases lay outside the gene matches. This CDR3 region has 13 residues. CDR1 and CDR2 from the germline V gene are MNHNY and SVGAGI (reference sequence).

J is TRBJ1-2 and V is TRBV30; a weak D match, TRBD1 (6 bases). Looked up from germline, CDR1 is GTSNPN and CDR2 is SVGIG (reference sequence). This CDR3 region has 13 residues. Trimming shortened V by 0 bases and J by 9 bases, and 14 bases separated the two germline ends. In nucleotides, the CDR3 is TGTGCCTGGAGTGTAGCAGGGGAGTTGAGCTACACCTTC. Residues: CAWSVAGELSYTF.

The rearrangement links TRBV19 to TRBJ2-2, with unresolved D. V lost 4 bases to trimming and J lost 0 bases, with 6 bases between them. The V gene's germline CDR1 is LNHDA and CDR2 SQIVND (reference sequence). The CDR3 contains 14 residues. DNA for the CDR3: TGTGCCAGTAGTAGGGTGGCGAACACCGGGGAGCTGTTTTTT. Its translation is CASSRVANTGELFF.

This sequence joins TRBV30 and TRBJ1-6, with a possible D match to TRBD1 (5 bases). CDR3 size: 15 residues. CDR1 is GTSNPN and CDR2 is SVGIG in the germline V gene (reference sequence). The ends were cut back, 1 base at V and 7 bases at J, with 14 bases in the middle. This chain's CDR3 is CAWSEGQGGNSPLHF. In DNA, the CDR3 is TGTGCCTGGAGTGAGGGGCAGGGCGGGAATTCACCCCTCCACTTT.

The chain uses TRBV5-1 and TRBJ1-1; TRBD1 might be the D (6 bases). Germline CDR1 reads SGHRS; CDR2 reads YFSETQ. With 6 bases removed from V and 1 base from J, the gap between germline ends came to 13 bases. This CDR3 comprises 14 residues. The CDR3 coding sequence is TGCGCCAGCAACCCAACAGGGAGGAACACTGAAGCTTTCTTT. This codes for CASNPTGRNTEAFF.

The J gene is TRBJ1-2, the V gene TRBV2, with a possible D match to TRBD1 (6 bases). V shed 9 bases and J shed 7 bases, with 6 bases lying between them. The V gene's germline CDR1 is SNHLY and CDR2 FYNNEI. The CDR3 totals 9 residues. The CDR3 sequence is CARGGGYTF. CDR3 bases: TGTGCCAGAGGGGGTGGCTACACCTTC.

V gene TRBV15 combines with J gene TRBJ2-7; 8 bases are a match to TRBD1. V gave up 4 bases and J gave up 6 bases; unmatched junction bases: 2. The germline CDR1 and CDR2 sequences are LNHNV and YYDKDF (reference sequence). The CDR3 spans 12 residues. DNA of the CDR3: TGTGCCACCAGCATGACAGGGGTCGAGCAGTACTTC. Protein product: CATSMTGVEQYF.

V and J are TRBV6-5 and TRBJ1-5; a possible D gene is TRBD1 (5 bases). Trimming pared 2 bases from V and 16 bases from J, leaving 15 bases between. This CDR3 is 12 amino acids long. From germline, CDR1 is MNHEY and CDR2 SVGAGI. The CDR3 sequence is CASSYTGAYLHF. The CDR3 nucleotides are TGTGCCAGCAGTTACACCGGGGCCTATCTACATTTT.